This T cell receptor (beta chain) is from a study of T-cell reconstitution after alpha-beta-depleted transplantation in children (dated by TCRdb to the mid-2010s). For context, the study as a whole: Using TCR repertoire profiling, the study followed T-cell immune reconstitution in a quantitative way in children after TCRalphabeta/CD19-depleted allogeneic hematopoietic cell transplantation.

The CDR3 sequence holds 17 residues, the cysteine and phenylalanine included. Only the CDR3 DNA stays, 51 bases, in frame from base 1. Reading the germline V gene gives CDR1 SGHVS and CDR2 FQNEAQ. Trimming at the junction amounts to 5 bases on V and 0 bases on J, and the germline ends lie 19 bases apart. Library generation was performed with PCR. Sequenced using an Illumina HiSeq 2500. TCR library preparation used molecular barcoding, with unique molecular identifiers applied to normalize quantification of the TCRbeta repertoire. TCRdb redid the processing of the public reads, applying fastp at Q25 and MiXCR, and retained in-frame beta chains. Every entry covers one CDR3 protein and lists the most common genes and DNA from its rows. For this sample the table gives fewer than 1 million distinct CDR3 sequences, of which 15% to 20% were detected only once. Roughly 5% of the sample comes from the top ten.

The paper as a whole reports these results and caveats: The high TCRbeta diversity at day 60 in some patients was ascribed to recipient T cells and intrathymic progenitors that had survived conditioning. Over subsequent months, a decline in hyperexpanded clone frequencies was noted, and after one year, T-cell counts and TCRbeta diversity were mostly ascribed to newly produced T cells. Apparently early alphabetaT-cell count recovery about two months after transplant reportedly relied on only several hundred rapidly expanded clones derived from non-depleted graft cells.

What the treatment or condition label conveys for this sample: allogeneic hematopoietic cell transplantation with graft depleted of TCRalphabeta T cells and CD19 B cells. The transplant recipients were children given TCRalphabeta/CD19-depleted allogeneic hematopoietic cell grafts. With respect to this clonotype: Its specific antigen is unknown. No qualities accompany the bases; no much larger clone lies one base away.

The chain couples TRBV7-8 to TRBJ1-1, and the D gene may be TRBD1, 6 bases matching. The clonotype comes from a male patient between 10 and 17 years old who had a stem cell transplant for acute lymphoblastic leukemia, so the T cells may come from the graft donor. The starting material was PBMCs, mostly from graft donor cells, obtained 360 days after TCRalphabeta/CD19-depleted stem cell transplant. The DNA sequence reads TGTGCCAGCAGCACCACAGGGACTGAGGGGATGAACACTGAAGCTTTCTTT. Translation gives CASSTTGTEGMNTEAFF.